Below, 31 T cell receptor beta chains from the same sample are listed, as sequenced in a study of blood T cell repertoires in COVID-19. The method was immunoSEQ multiplex PCR; TCRdb's version includes in-frame clones alone and lacks a portion of them. Of under 250,000 clones in the sample, 65% to 85% were seen once. The sequenced sample consisted of peripheral blood. These receptors were obtained from a woman aged 55 to 70 with acute or convalescent COVID-19.

The chain's CDR3 is CASRITNNYGYTF. The DNA of the CDR3 is TGTGCCAGCAGGATAACAAATAACTATGGCTACACCTTC. This rearrangement joins TRBV6-5 to TRBJ1-2; no clear D gene. The CDR3 covers 13 residues. The germline V gene has CDR1 MNHEY and CDR2 SVGAGI. Trimming stripped 6 bases from V and 1 base from J, with 9 bases between.

This clone was observed a few times. This chain connects TRBV7-9 to TRBJ2-1; 8 bases line up with TRBD1. After removal of 0 bases from V and 7 bases from J, the junction contained 5 bases not matched to a gene. CDR3 length equals 15 residues. Germline V lookup: CDR1 SEHNR, CDR2 FQNEAQ (reference sequence). Written as DNA, the CDR3 is TGTGCCAGCAGCTTAGCGACAGGGGTTAGAAATGAGCAGTTCTTC. It is translated as CASSLATGVRNEQFF.

The chain links TRBV5-1 to TRBJ1-1, with D tentatively TRBD1 (6 bases). CDR1 and CDR2 (germline): SGHRS, YFSETQ. The CDR3 extends over 16 amino acids. The V end lost 2 bases, the J end lost 6 bases, and 20 bases lay between the germline ends. CDR3 in amino acids: CASSLSSGVQMPEAFF. The CDR3 DNA sequence: TGCGCCAGCAGCTTATCTTCAGGGGTCCAGATGCCTGAAGCTTTCTTT. The complete variable domain, with remaining parts taken from reference TRBV5-1 and TRBJ1-1, reads KAGVTQTPRYLIKTRGQQVTLSCSPISGHRSVSWYQQTPGQGLQFLFEYFSETQRNKGNFPGRFSGRQFSNSRSEMNVSTLELGDSALYLCASSLSSGVQMPEAFFGQGTRLTVV.

The rearrangement uses TRBV11-2 and TRBJ1-2, with D hard to call. Germline loops: CDR1 SGHAT, CDR2 FQNNGV. The CDR3 loop spans 14 amino acids. V lost 1 base to trimming and J lost 4 bases, with 10 bases between them. CDR3 DNA: TGTGCCAGCAGCTTAGCACGGGAGGGCTATGGCTACACCTTC. It specifies CASSLAREGYGYTF.

J is TRBJ1-2 and V is TRBV28; TRBD1 might be the D (6 bases). Trimming stripped 3 bases from V and 4 bases from J, with 12 bases between. Germline CDR1 is MDHEN and CDR2 is SYDVKM. This CDR3 spans 14 amino acids. For the CDR3, the DNA is TGTGCCAGCAGTTTCTCCCTGGACAGCTATGGCTACACCTTC. Translated, it gives CASSFSLDSYGYTF.

This sequence joins TRBV30 and TRBJ2-5; TRBD1 agrees at 7 bases. V lost 0 bases to trimming and J lost 2 bases; unmatched junction nucleotides: 6. Germline V gene lookup returns CDR1 GTSNPN and CDR2 SVGIG (reference sequence). The CDR3 extends over 15 amino acids. DNA for the CDR3: TGTGCCTGGAGTGTACAGGGGTTAGTGCAAGAGACCCAGTACTTC. The encoded protein is CAWSVQGLVQETQYF.

This chain connects TRBV10-3 to TRBJ2-2; D may be TRBD1 (5 bases). There are 14 residues in the CDR3. From germline, CDR1 is ENHRY and CDR2 SYGVKD. Trimming stripped 4 bases from V and 6 bases from J, with 12 bases between. CDR3 residues: CAISGQGGAGELFF. The CDR3 DNA reads TGTGCCATCAGTGGGCAGGGTGGTGCCGGGGAGCTGTTTTTT.

This chain links TRBV6-5 with TRBJ2-2, with D tentatively TRBD1 (6 bases). Germline V gene sequence: CDR1 MNHEY, CDR2 SVGAGI. This CDR3 is 14 amino acids long. Trimming stripped 5 bases from V and 6 bases from J, with 13 bases between. CDR3 sequence: CASSTTGIPGELFF. The CDR3 DNA reads TGTGCCAGCAGTACCACAGGGATCCCCGGGGAGCTGTTTTTT.

This clone has just one count. The rearrangement joins TRBV6-5 to TRBJ2-7; a weak D match, TRBD1 (6 bases). The germline V gene has CDR1 MNHEY and CDR2 SVGAGI. The CDR3 totals 14 residues. Trimming removed 6 bases at V and 0 bases at J, with 12 bases between. As DNA, the CDR3 is TGTGCCAGCAGAGACGACAGGCGCTCCTACGAGCAGTACTTC. Its translation is CASRDDRRSYEQYF.

This clone was picked up a small number of times. The chain uses TRBV5-1 and TRBJ1-4, with TRBD1 as a possible D gene (6 bases). CDR3 length: 15 residues. The ends were cut back, 4 bases at V and 3 bases at J, with 13 bases in the middle. The germline V gene encodes CDR1 SGHRS and CDR2 YFSETQ. The CDR3 here is CASSRSRGSNEKLFF. CDR3 sequence (DNA): TGCGCCAGCAGCCGCTCCAGGGGATCTAATGAAAAACTGTTTTTT.

V usage is TRBV27 and J usage is TRBJ2-7; the D gene is possibly TRBD1 (6 bases). Germline V CDR1 and CDR2: MNHEY, SMNVEV (reference sequence). The CDR3 consists of 15 residues. V was cut by 2 bases and J by 6 bases, with 17 bases left in between. The chain's CDR3 is CASSLSRGQPREQYF. The CDR3 DNA reads as TGTGCCAGCAGTTTAAGTAGGGGACAACCCCGCGAGCAGTACTTC.

V is TRBV28 and J is TRBJ1-2, with 9 bases aligning to TRBD1. Germline V gives CDR1 MDHEN, CDR2 SYDVKM. Trimming took 5 bases from V and 4 from J; bases not matched to a gene: 14. The CDR3 consists of 17 residues. The CDR3 here is CASSPRGQGWGTYGYTF. Here the CDR3 DNA reads TGTGCCAGCAGTCCAAGGGGACAGGGTTGGGGAACCTATGGCTACACCTTC.

V gene TRBV10-3 combines with J gene TRBJ2-6, with 7 bases matching TRBD1. Trimming at V came to 6 bases and at J to 2 bases, leaving 4 bases not matched to a gene. Germline assignment: CDR1 ENHRY and CDR2 SYGVKD. The CDR3 has 15 amino acids. The CDR3 DNA is TGTGCCATCAGCAAAGACAGGGCTGGGGCCAACGTCCTGACTTTC. Amino acid sequence: CAISKDRAGANVLTF.

V usage is TRBV24-1 and J usage is TRBJ1-5; TRBD1 matches 9 bases. Losses at the gene ends were 4 bases for V and 6 bases for J; bases not matched to a gene: 3. Germline V gene lookup returns CDR1 KGHDR and CDR2 SFDVKD. CDR3 length: 14 amino acids. The CDR3 coding sequence is TGTGCCACCAGTGACCCGGGACAGGGTCAGCCCCAGCATTTT. The encoded protein is CATSDPGQGQPQHF.

This clone was counted ten times or more. The V call is TRBV13, the J call TRBJ2-7, with 8 positions matching TRBD2. Looked up from germline, CDR1 is PRHDT and CDR2 is FYEKMQ (reference sequence). Losses at the gene ends were 1 base for V and 7 bases for J; bases not matched to a gene: 3. The CDR3 consists of 13 residues. The CDR3 region has the DNA TGTGCCAGCAGCTTAGAGTCTAGCGGGGAGCAGTACTTC. Translation: CASSLESSGEQYF. The whole variable domain, remainder taken from reference TRBV13 and TRBJ2-7, is AAGVIQSPRHLIKEKRETATLKCYPIPRHDTVYWYQQGPGQDPQFLISFYEKMQSDKGSIPDRFSAQQFSDYHSELNMSSLELGDSALYFCASSLESSGEQYFGPGTRLTVT.

The chain links TRBV4-2 to TRBJ2-1; 9 bases map to TRBD2. Germline-derived CDR1 and CDR2 are LGHNA and YNFKEQ. J gave up 8 bases and V 3 bases, and 14 bases lay outside the gene matches. CDR3 length equals 17 residues. CDR3 in DNA: TGTGCCAGCAGCCACTCATCCCGCGGGGGGGCCTCTGATGAGCAGTTCTTC. Protein product: CASSHSSRGGASDEQFF.

CDR3 sequence: CASRTGERETQYF. CDR3 bases: TGTGCCAGCAGGACAGGGGAGCGAGAGACCCAGTACTTC. V gene TRBV12-3 or TRBV12-4 combines with J gene TRBJ2-5; 8 positions agree with TRBD1. CDR3 length equals 13 residues. V lost 6 bases and J lost 4; bases outside the gene matches: 4.

The chain uses TRBV6-5 and TRBJ2-7, with TRBD2 as a possible D gene (6 bases). Germline CDR1 is MNHEY and CDR2 is SVGAGI. V was clipped by 6 bases and J by 3 bases, with 18 bases between them. The CDR3 is 15 residues long. This CDR3 reads CASRLGPGVNYEQYF. CDR3 in DNA: TGTGCCAGCAGGCTTGGTCCGGGGGTCAACTACGAGCAGTACTTC.

The chain joins TRBV7-2 to TRBJ1-2; no clear D gene. The CDR3 contains 16 residues. The V gene's germline CDR1 is SGHTA and CDR2 FQGNSA. The ends were cut back, 1 base at V and 3 bases at J, with 15 bases in the middle. The CDR3 region has the DNA TGTGCCAGCAGCTTAGGTATGACGAGGGCTCACTATGGCTACACCTTC. This sequence encodes CASSLGMTRAHYGYTF.

This clone was seen once. The identical CDR3 is also encoded by other nucleotide sequences in the sample. The chain is built from TRBV28 and TRBJ2-7, with 7 nucleotides matching TRBD2. This CDR3 contains 14 residues. CDR1 is MDHEN and CDR2 is SYDVKM in the germline V gene. V shed 4 bases, J shed 2 bases, and the junction held 5 bases outside the gene matches. The CDR3 reads CASSSGTIPYEQYF. As DNA, the CDR3 is TGTGCCAGCAGTTCGGGGACTATTCCCTACGAGCAGTACTTC.

This clone was seen more than once but under ten times. V is TRBV7-3 and J is TRBJ1-2; D uncertain. The germline V gene has CDR1 SGHTA and CDR2 FQGTGA. The CDR3 runs 13 residues. With 5 bases removed from V and 4 bases from J, the gap between germline ends came to 11 bases. In DNA, the CDR3 is TGTGCCAGCAGCCCTACAGCGGGCTATGGCTACACCTTC. It yields the protein CASSPTAGYGYTF.

V gene TRBV2 combines with J gene TRBJ2-3, with 7 bases aligning to TRBD1. Germline CDR1 reads SNHLY; CDR2 reads FYNNEI. J was trimmed by 4 bases and V by 0 bases; bases with no gene match: 4. The CDR3 contains 15 residues. The CDR3 bases are TGTGCCAGCAGTGAAGCGGGGGACAGTTCAGATACGCAGTATTTT. Its translation is CASSEAGDSSDTQYF.

The CDR3 DNA follows: TGCAGCGTTGCGTCGGCATTCCGGGGTGCAGGCAACACTGAAGCTTTCTTT. As protein: CSVASAFRGAGNTEAFF. The rearrangement joins TRBV29-1 to TRBJ1-1; D not resolved. The germline V and J ends were trimmed by 4 bases and 2 bases, with 23 bases remaining between them. Germline-derived CDR1 and CDR2 are SQVTM and ANQGSEA. This CDR3 spans 17 amino acids.

This sequence joins TRBV29-1 and TRBJ2-7; TRBD1 is a possible D gene (5 bases). The ends were cut back, 5 bases at V and 7 bases at J, with 27 bases in the middle. Germline-derived CDR1 and CDR2 are SQVTM and ANQGSEA. This CDR3 has 16 amino acids. CDR3 DNA sequence: TGCAGCGTTTATATGACCCGAGCAGGGCTAACTGGTGAGCAGTACTTC. This encodes CSVYMTRAGLTGEQYF.

The chain links TRBV27 to TRBJ2-1; 7 bases fit TRBD1. The CDR3 loop spans 13 amino acids. The V segment lost 8 bases and the J segment 11 bases; nucleotides outside the gene matches: 12. Germline CDR1 MNHEY, CDR2 SMNVEV (reference sequence). The CDR3 nucleotides read TGTGCCAGCGGAAAACGAGAGGGACAGAAGCAGTTCTTC. The encoded protein is CASGKREGQKQFF.

The J gene is TRBJ1-1, the V gene TRBV4-1; TRBD1 aligns across 7 bases. Germline values: CDR1 MGHRA, CDR2 YSYEKL. The CDR3 loop spans 15 amino acids. V lost 1 base and J lost 7; bases outside the gene matches: 9. CDR3 sequence: CASSQAPDRAGEAFF. The CDR3 bases are TGCGCCAGCAGCCAAGCTCCAGACAGGGCAGGTGAAGCTTTCTTT.

This chain joins TRBV27 and TRBJ2-7; weak D call: TRBD1 (6 bases). V lost 4 bases, J lost 4 bases, and 8 bases lay in between. Germline CDR1 MNHEY, CDR2 SMNVEV (reference sequence). CDR3 length: 12 amino acids. CDR3 in amino acids: CASSSTGYEQYF. In DNA, the CDR3 is TGTGCCAGCAGTTCTACAGGGTACGAGCAGTACTTC.

Many counts were recorded for this clone. The chain combines TRBV30 with TRBJ1-1; D unclear. CDR1 is GTSNPN, CDR2 SVGIG, per germline (reference sequence). The CDR3 extends over 13 amino acids. Trimming took off 2 bases at V and 1 base at J, with 8 bases between the two ends. The CDR3 reads CAWSPSRNTEAFF. The DNA of the CDR3 is TGTGCCTGGAGTCCGTCCCGGAACACTGAAGCTTTCTTT.

V gene TRBV5-5 combines with J gene TRBJ1-3; a possible D gene is TRBD1 (6 bases). CDR1 and CDR2 (germline): SGHKS, YYEKEE (reference sequence). This CDR3 is 14 amino acids long. Between the trimmed V and J ends, which lost 1 base and 5 bases, there was a span of 10 bases. This chain's CDR3 is CASSLSQGRNTIYF. The CDR3 coding sequence is TGTGCCAGCAGCTTGTCGCAGGGGAGAAACACCATATATTTT.

V usage is TRBV5-1 and J usage is TRBJ2-7; 8 bases are a match to TRBD1. Trimming cost V 3 bases and J 5 bases; bases outside gene matches: 1. Per germline, CDR1 SGHRS and CDR2 YFSETQ. The CDR3 totals 12 residues. CDR3 region: CASSWGQDEQYF. CDR3 bases: TGCGCCAGCAGCTGGGGACAGGACGAGCAGTACTTC.

V and J are TRBV12-3 or TRBV12-4 and TRBJ1-1; a possible D gene is TRBD1 (6 bases). V was pared by 6 bases and J by 2 bases, with 10 bases between. This CDR3 contains 13 residues. CDR3 residues: CASSGQPNTEAFF. The DNA of the CDR3 is TGTGCCAGCAGCGGACAGCCCAACACTGAAGCTTTCTTT.